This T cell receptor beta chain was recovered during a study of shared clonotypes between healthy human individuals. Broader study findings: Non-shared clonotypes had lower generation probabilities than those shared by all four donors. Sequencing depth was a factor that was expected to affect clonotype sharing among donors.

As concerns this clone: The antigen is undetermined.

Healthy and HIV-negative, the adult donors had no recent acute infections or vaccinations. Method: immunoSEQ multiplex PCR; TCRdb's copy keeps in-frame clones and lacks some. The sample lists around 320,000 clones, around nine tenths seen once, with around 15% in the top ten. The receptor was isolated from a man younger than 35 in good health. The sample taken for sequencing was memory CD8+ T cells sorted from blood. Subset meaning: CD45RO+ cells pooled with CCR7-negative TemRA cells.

Here the CDR3 reads CASWSTQETQYF. The CDR3 nucleotides read TGCGCCAGCTGGAGTACCCAAGAGACCCAGTACTTC. The chain links TRBV5-1 to TRBJ2-5; unclear D gene. The germline CDR1 and CDR2 sequences are SGHRS and YFSETQ. Trimming pared 7 bases from V and 1 base from J, leaving 8 bases between. The CDR3 totals 12 residues.